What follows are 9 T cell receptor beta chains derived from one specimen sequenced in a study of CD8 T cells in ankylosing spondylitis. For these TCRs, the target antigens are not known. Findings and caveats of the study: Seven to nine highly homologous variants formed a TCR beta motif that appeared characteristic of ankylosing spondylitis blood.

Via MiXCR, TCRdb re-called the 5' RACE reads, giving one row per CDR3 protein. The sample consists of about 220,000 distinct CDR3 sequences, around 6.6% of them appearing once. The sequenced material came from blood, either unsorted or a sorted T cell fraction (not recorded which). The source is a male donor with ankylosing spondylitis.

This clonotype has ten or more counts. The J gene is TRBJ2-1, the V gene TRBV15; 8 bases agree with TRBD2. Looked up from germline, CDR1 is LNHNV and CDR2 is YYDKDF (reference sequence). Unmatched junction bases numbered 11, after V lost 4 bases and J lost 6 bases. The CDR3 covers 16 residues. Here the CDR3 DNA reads TGTGCCACCAGCATCGGGGGGGAGCACGACCCCAATGAGCAGTTCTTC. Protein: CATSIGGEHDPNEQFF.

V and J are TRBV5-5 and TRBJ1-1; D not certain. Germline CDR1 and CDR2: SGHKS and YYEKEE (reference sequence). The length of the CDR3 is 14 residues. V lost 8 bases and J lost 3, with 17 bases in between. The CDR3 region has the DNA TGTGCCAGGAGCCCCGGGGTGGGCCACACTGAAGCTTTCTTT. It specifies CARSPGVGHTEAFF.

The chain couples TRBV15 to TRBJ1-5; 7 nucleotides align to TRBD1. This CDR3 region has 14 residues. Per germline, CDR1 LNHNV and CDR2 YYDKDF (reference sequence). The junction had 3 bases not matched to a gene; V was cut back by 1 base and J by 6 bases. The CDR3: CATSRGQGFQPQHF. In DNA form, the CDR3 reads TGTGCCACCAGCAGAGGACAGGGCTTTCAGCCCCAGCATTTT.

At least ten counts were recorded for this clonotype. This CDR3 is CASSLDWGGELFF. DNA of the CDR3: TGTGCCAGCAGCTTAGACTGGGGCGGGGAGCTGTTTTTT. The chain recombines TRBV11-2 with TRBJ2-2; no definite D call. The germline V gene has CDR1 SGHAT and CDR2 FQNNGV. Trimming took off 0 bases at V and 7 bases at J, with 6 bases between the two ends. The CDR3 runs to 13 residues.

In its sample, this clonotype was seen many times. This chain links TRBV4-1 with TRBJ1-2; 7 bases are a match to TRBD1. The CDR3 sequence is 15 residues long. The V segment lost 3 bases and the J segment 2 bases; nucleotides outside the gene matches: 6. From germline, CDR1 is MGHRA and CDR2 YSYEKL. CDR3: CASSQRGQLNYGYTF. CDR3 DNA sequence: TGCGCCAGCAGCCAGAGGGGACAGTTAAACTATGGCTACACCTTC.

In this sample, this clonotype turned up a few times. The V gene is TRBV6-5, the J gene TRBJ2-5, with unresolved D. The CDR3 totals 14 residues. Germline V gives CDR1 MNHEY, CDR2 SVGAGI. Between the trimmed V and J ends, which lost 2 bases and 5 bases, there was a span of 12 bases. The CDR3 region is CASSYLSGPETQYF. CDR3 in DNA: TGTGCCAGCAGTTACCTCTCCGGTCCCGAGACCCAGTACTTC.

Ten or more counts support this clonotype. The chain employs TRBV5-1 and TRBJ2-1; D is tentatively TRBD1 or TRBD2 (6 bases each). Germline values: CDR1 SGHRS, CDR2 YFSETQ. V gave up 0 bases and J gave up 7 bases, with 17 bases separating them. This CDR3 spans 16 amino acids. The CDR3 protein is CASSLVSGARVNEQFF. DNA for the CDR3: TGCGCCAGCAGCTTGGTATCGGGGGCACGGGTGAATGAGCAGTTCTTC.

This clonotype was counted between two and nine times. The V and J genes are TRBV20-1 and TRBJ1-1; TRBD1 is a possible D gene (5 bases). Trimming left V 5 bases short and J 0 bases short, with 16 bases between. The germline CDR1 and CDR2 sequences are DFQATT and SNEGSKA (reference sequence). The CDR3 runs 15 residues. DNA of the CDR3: TGCAGTGCTTCCCCAGTGGGGCGCGTGAACACTGAAGCTTTCTTT. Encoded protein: CSASPVGRVNTEAFF.

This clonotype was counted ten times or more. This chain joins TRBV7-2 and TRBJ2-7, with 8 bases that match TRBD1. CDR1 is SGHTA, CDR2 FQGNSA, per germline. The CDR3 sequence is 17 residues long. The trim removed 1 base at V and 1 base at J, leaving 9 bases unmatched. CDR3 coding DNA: TGTGCCAGCAGCTTAGGTTTCGGACAGGGAAGGTCCTACGAGCAGTACTTC. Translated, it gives CASSLGFGQGRSYEQYF.